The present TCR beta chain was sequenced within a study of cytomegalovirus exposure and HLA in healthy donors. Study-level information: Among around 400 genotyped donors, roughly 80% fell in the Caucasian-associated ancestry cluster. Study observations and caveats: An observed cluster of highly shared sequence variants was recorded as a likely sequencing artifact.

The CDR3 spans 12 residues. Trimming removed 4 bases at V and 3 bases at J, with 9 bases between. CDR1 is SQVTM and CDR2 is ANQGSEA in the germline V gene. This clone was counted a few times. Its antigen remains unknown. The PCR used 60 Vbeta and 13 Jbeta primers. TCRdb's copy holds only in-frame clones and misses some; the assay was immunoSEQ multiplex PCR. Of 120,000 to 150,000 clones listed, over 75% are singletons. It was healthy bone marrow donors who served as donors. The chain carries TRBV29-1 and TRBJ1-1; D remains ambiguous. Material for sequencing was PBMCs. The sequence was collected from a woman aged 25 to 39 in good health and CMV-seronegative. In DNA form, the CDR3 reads TGCAGCGTTGCCGGGAGGGACACTGAAGCTTTCTTT. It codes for CSVAGRDTEAFF.